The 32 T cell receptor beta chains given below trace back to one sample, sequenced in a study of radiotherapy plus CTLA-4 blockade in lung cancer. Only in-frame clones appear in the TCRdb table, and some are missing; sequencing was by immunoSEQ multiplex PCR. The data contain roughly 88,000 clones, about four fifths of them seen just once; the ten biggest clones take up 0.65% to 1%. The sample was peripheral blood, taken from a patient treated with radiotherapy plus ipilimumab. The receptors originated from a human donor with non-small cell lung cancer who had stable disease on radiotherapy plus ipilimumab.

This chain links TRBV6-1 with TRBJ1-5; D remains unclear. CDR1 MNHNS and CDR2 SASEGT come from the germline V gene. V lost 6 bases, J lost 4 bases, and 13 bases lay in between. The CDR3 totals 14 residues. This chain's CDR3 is CASSGRSGNQPQHF. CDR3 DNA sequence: TGTGCCAGCAGCGGGAGGTCTGGGAATCAGCCCCAGCATTTT.

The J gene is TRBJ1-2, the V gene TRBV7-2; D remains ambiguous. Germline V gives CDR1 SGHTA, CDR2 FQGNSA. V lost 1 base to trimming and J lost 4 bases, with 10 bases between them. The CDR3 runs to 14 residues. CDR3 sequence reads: CASSLGYGIYGYTF. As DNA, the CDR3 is TGTGCCAGCAGCTTAGGGTACGGGATCTATGGCTACACCTTC.

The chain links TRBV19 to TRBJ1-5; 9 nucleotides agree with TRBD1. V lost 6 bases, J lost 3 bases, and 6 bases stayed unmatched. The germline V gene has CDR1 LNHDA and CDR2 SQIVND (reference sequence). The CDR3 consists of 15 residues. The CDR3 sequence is CASRTDRGFNQPQHF. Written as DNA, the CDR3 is TGTGCCAGTAGAACCGACAGGGGGTTCAATCAGCCCCAGCATTTT. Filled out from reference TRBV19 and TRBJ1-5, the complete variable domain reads DGGITQSPKYLFRKEGQNVTLSCEQNLNHDAMYWYRQDPGQGLRLIYYSQIVNDFQKGDIAEGYSVSREKKESFPLTVTSAQKNPTAFYLCASRTDRGFNQPQHFGDGTRLSIL.

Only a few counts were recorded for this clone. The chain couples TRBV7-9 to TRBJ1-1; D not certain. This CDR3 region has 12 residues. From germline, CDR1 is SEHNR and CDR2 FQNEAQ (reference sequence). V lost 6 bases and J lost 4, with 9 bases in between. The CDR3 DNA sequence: TGTGCCAGCAGTCAAGTCGGCACTGAAGCTTTCTTT. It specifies CASSQVGTEAFF.

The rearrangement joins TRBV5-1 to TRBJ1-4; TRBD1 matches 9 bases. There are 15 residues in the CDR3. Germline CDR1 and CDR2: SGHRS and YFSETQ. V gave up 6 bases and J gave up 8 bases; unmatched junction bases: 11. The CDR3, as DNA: TGCGCCAGCACCCCGGAGCACAGGGGGCACGAAAAACTGTTTTTT. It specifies CASTPEHRGHEKLFF.

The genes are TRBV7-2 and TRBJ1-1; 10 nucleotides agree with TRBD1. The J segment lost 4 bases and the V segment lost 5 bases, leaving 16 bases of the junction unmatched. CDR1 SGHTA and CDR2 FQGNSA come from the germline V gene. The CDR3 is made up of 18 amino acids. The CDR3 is CASSQTGQGVKGLTEAFF. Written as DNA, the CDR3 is TGTGCCAGCAGCCAGACTGGACAGGGGGTAAAGGGTCTCACTGAAGCTTTCTTT.

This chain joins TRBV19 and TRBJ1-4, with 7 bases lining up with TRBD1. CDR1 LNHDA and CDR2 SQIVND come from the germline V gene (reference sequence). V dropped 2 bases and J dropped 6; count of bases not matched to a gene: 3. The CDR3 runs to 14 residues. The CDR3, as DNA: TGTGCCAGTAGTATACAGGGGGTGGATGAAAAACTGTTTTTT. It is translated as CASSIQGVDEKLFF.

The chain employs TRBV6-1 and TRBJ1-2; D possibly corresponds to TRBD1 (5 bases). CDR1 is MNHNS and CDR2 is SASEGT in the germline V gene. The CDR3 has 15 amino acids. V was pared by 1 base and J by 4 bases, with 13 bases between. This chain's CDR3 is CASSEVTGTSYGYTF. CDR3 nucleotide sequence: TGTGCCAGCAGTGAAGTAACCGGGACCTCCTATGGCTACACCTTC.

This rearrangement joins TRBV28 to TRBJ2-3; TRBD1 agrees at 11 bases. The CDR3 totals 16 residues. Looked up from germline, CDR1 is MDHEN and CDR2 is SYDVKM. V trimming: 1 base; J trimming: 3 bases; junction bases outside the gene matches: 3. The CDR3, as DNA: TGTGCCAGCAGTTTATCCGGGACAGGGGGAACAGATACGCAGTATTTT. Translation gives CASSLSGTGGTDTQYF.

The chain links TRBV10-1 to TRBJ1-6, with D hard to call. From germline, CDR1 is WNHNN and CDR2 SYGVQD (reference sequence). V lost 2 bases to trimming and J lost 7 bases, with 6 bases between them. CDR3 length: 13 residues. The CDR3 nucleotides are TGCGCCAGCAGTGAGAACACAAATTCACCCCTCCACTTT. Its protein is CASSENTNSPLHF.

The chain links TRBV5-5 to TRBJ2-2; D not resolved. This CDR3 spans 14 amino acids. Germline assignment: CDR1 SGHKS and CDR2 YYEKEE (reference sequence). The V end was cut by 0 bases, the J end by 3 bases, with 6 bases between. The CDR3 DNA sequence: TGTGCCAGCAGCTTGGTTACACACACCGGGGAGCTGTTTTTT. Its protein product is CASSLVTHTGELFF.

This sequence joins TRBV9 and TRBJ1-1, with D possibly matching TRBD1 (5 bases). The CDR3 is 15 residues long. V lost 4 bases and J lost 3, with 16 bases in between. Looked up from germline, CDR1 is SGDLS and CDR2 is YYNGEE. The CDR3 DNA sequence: TGTGCCAGCAGCCCTGGGCAGGGTGCTTACACTGAAGCTTTCTTT. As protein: CASSPGQGAYTEAFF.

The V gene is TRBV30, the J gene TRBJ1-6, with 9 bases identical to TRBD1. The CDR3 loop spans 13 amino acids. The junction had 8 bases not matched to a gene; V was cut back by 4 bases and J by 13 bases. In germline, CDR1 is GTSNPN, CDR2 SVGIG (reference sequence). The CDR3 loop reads CAWTRDRARPLHF. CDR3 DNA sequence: TGTGCCTGGACCCGGGACAGGGCTCGCCCCCTCCACTTT.

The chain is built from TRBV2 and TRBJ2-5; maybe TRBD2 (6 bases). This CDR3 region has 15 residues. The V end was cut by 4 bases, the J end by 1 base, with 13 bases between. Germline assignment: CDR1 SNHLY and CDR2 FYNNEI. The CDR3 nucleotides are TGTGCCAGCAGTGTTCAGGGACTTCCCCAAGAGACCCAGTACTTC. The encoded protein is CASSVQGLPQETQYF.

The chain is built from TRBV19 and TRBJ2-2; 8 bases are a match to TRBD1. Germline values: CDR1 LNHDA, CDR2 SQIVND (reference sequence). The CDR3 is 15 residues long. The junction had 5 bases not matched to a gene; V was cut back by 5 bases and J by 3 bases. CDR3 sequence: CASSPGTGHTGELFF. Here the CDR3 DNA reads TGTGCCAGTAGTCCAGGGACAGGTCACACCGGGGAGCTGTTTTTT.

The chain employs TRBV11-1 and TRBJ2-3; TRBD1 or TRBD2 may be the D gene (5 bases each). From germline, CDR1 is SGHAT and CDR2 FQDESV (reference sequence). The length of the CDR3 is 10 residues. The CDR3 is CASGPDTQYF. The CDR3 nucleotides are TGTGCTTCGGGACCAGATACGCAGTATTTT.

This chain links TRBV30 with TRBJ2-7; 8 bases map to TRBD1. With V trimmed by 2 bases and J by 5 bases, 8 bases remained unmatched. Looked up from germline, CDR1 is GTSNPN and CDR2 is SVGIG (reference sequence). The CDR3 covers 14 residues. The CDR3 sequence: CAWSFGQGDNEQYF. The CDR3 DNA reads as TGTGCCTGGAGTTTCGGACAGGGAGACAACGAGCAGTACTTC.

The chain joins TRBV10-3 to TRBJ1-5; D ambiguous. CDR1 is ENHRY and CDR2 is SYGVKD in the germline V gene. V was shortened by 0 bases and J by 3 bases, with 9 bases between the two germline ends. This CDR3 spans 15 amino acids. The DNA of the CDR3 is TGTGCCATCAGTGAGTCGTTTCCGACCAATCAGCCCCAGCATTTT. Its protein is CAISESFPTNQPQHF.

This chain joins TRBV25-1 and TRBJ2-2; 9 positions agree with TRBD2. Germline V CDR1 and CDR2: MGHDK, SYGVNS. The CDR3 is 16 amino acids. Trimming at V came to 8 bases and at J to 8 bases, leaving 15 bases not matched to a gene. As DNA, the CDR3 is TGTGCCAGCGACCTTCGGGCGGGAGGGTCCTTGGGGGAGCTGTTTTTT. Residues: CASDLRAGGSLGELFF. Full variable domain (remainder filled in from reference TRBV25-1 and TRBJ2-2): EADIYQTPRYLVIGTGKKITLECSQTMGHDKMYWYQQDPGMELHLIHYSYGVNSTEKGDLSSESTVSRIRTEHFPLTLESARPSHTSQYLCASDLRAGGSLGELFFGEGSRLTVL.

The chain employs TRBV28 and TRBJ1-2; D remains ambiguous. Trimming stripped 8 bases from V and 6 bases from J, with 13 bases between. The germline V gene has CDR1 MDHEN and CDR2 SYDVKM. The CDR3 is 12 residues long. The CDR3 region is CASVGGLDGYTF. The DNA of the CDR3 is TGTGCCAGCGTCGGAGGGCTTGATGGCTACACCTTC.

The CDR3 DNA reads as TGTGCCAGCAGCGGCGGAGAGGGGGTTAACTATGGCTACACCTTC. The encoded protein is CASSGGEGVNYGYTF. The chain has TRBV7-2 and TRBJ1-2, with a weak D call TRBD1 (6 bases). Germline CDR1 and CDR2: SGHTA and FQGNSA. The CDR3 spans 15 residues. V lost 5 bases and J lost 1, with 14 bases in between.

As DNA, the CDR3 is TGTGCCAGCAGCCCTTCCGCGACGCGGAGGACTGAAGCTTTCTTT. Translating it yields CASSPSATRRTEAFF. J is TRBJ1-1 and V is TRBV28; the D is unclear. The CDR3 runs 15 residues. Trimming removed 6 bases at V and 5 bases at J, with 19 bases between. Germline lookup yields CDR1 MDHEN and CDR2 SYDVKM.

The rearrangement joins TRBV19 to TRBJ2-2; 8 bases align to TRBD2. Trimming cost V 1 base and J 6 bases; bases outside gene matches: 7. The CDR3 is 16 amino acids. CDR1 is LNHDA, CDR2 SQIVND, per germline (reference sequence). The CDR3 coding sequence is TGTGCCAGTAGTATAGGGGGACTAGGAGGCTCCGGGGAGCTGTTTTTT. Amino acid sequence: CASSIGGLGGSGELFF.

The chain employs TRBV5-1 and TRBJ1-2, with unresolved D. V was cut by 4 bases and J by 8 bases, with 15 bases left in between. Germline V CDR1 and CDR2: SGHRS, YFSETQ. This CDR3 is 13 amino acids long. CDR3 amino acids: CASSHTHLGGYTF. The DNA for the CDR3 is TGCGCCAGCAGCCACACCCACCTGGGGGGCTACACCTTC.

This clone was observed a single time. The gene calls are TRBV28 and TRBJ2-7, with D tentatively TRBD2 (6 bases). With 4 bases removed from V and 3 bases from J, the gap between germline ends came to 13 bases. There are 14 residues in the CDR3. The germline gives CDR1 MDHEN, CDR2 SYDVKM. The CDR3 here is CASSYGGSFYEQYF. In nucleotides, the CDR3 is TGTGCCAGCAGTTATGGAGGGAGCTTCTACGAGCAGTACTTC. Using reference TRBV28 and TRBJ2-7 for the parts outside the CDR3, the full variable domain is DVKVTQSSRYLVKRTGEKVFLECVQDMDHENMFWYRQDPGLGLRLIYFSYDVKMKEKGDIPEGYSVSREKKERFSLILESASTNQTSMYLCASSYGGSFYEQYFGPGTRLTVT.

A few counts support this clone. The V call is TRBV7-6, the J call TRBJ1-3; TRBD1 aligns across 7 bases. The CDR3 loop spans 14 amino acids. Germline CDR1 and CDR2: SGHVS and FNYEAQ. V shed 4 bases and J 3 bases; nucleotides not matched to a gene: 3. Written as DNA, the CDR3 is TGTGCCAGCAGCTCAAGGACAGGTGGAAACACCATATATTTT. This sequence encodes CASSSRTGGNTIYF.

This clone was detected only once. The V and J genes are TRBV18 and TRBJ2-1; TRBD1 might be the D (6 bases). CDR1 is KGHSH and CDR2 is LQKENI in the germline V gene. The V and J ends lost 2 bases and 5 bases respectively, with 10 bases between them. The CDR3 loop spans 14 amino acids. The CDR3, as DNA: TGTGCCAGCTCACCATTAAGACAGGACAATGAGCAGTTCTTC. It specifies CASSPLRQDNEQFF.

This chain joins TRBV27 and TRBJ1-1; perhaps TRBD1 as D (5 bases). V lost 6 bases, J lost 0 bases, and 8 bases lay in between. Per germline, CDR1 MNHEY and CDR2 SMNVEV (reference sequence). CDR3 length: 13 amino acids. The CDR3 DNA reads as TGTGCCAGCAGCTGGGGCCTGAACACTGAAGCTTTCTTT. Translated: CASSWGLNTEAFF.

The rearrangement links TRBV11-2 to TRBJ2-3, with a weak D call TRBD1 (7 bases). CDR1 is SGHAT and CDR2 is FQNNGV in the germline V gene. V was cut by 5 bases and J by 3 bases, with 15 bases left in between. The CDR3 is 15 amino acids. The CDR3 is CASSVQPGGTDTQYF. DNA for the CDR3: TGTGCCAGCAGCGTACAACCAGGGGGGACAGATACGCAGTATTTT.

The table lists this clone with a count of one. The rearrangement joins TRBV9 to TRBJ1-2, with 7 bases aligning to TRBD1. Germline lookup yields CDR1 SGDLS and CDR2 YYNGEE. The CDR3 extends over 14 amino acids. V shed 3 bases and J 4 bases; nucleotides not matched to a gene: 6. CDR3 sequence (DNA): TGTGCCAGCAGCGCAGGACAGGATGGCTATGGCTACACCTTC. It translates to CASSAGQDGYGYTF.

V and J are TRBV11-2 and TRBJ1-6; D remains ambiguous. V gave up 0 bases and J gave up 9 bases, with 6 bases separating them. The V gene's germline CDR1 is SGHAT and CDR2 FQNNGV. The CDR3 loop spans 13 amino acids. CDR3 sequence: CASSLDRGSPLHF. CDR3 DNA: TGTGCCAGCAGCTTAGATCGGGGTTCACCCCTCCACTTT.

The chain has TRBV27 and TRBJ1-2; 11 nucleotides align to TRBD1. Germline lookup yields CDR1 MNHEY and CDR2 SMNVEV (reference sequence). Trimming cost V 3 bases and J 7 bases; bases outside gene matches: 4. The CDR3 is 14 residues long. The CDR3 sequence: CASSFGQGASGYTF. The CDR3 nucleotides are TGTGCCAGCAGTTTCGGACAGGGGGCAAGTGGCTACACCTTC.